The clone carrying this T cell receptor beta chain appeared once. Its antigen is still unknown. The naive CD8 population came from CD45RO-negative cells selected for CCR7, without terminally differentiated effector memory CD45RA+ cells. This table comes from immunoSEQ multiplex PCR, and its TCRdb copy is limited to in-frame clones, with some not included. This table holds about 2 million clones, about 95% found once. This entry comes from a study of shared clonotypes between healthy human individuals. Notes on the study in general: Generation of non-shared clonotypes was less probable than generation of clonotypes shared by all four donors.

J was trimmed by 4 bases and V by 0 bases; bases with no gene match: 3. The V gene's germline CDR1 is SGHVS and CDR2 FNYEAQ. The CDR3 covers 15 residues. V and J are TRBV7-6 and TRBJ2-1, with 7 bases matching TRBD2. The clonotype comes from a man in his late teens or twenties in good health. Sequenced input: naive CD8+ T cells sorted from blood. DNA of the CDR3: TGTGCCAGCAGCTTAGCTAGCGGGCCGTACAATGAGCAGTTCTTC. Residues: CASSLASGPYNEQFF.